One T cell receptor (beta chain) is described in this entry. Its target is unknown. It was with a sample-barcoded 5' primer and a J-beta primer mix that a second PCR of about 7 to 12 cycles was run. Each cDNA molecule received a tag from a template-switch adaptor that had 12 random nucleotides. TCRdb independently ran MiXCR on the 5' RACE reads; one entry per CDR3 protein. The sample includes 1,100,000 or so distinct CDR3 sequences, under 45% seen only once; the top ten take approximately 20%. This record belongs to a study of blood T cells in healthy people across ages. The sample providers were healthy Caucasian people from Russia, aged roughly 6 to 100. The study's findings and limits: Percentage of naive T cells showed a strong correlation with TCR beta diversity. PBMCs left unsorted prevented a conclusive naive versus antigen-experienced comparison.

Germline V gives CDR1 DFQATT, CDR2 SNEGSKA (reference sequence). This CDR3 has 13 amino acids. V shed 0 bases and J shed 3 bases, with 9 bases lying between them. V and J are TRBV20-1 and TRBJ2-7, with no clear D. Source material: blood. This clonotype was obtained from a woman in her sixties or seventies in good health. The CDR3 loop reads CSAREDPVYEQYF. The CDR3 bases are TGCAGTGCTAGAGAAGACCCAGTCTACGAGCAGTACTTC.